This T cell receptor beta chain stems from a study of Ad26.COV2.S vaccination and SARS-CoV-2 variants. With 5 bases removed from V and 4 bases from J, the gap between germline ends came to 8 bases. This CDR3 has 12 amino acids. The germline gives CDR1 SNHLY, CDR2 FYNNEI. The treatment was: about 20 received Ad26.COV2.S at low or high dose, single or two shots; about 5 received placebo; per-sample allocation not given. Sampling was done on day 63 after the first vaccine or placebo injection. Data came from immunoSEQ multiplex PCR; TCRdb stores just in-frame clones and leaves some out. The data contain almost 400,000 clones, 70% to 90% of them seen just once; the ten biggest clones take up around 1.9%.

Material: peripheral blood, obtained in a trial of Ad26.COV2.S vaccine versus placebo. The chain joins TRBV2 to TRBJ1-2; a weak D match, TRBD1 (6 bases). The source of this sequence is a person aged 18 to 59 who received the Ad26.COV2.S COVID-19 vaccine or a placebo. This CDR3 is CASSRDIYGYTF. In DNA, the CDR3 is TGTGCCAGCAGTCGGGACATCTATGGCTACACCTTC.